The 8 T cell receptor beta chains below all came from one sample that was sequenced in a study of T cell responses to AZD1222 COVID-19 vaccine. Assay: immunoSEQ multiplex PCR; the TCRdb copy retains only in-frame clones and omits some. The sample yields 130,000 or so clones, 92% seen once. The sample consisted of peripheral blood, taken on day 0 of AZD1222 vaccination. The receptors were sampled from an adult in good health.

The gene calls are TRBV7-9 and TRBJ1-2, with D perhaps TRBD1 (5 bases). This CDR3 spans 13 amino acids. In germline, CDR1 is SEHNR, CDR2 FQNEAQ (reference sequence). Deletions cut 3 bases from V and 5 bases from J, with 10 bases between. The DNA of the CDR3 is TGTGCCAGCAGCTTCCCGGGGGTTTATGGCTACACCTTC. This encodes CASSFPGVYGYTF.

The CDR3 DNA sequence: TGTGCCAGCAGCTTGGCACGGTTCACTGAAGCTTTCTTT. Translation: CASSLARFTEAFF. The chain joins TRBV11-3 to TRBJ1-1; no definite D call. Trimming removed 3 bases from V and 4 bases from J, with 9 bases in between. Germline V CDR1 and CDR2: SGHNT, YENEEA. The CDR3 extends over 13 amino acids.

The chain has TRBV24-1 and TRBJ1-5; the D is unclear. V was shortened by 5 bases and J by 3 bases, with 10 bases between the two germline ends. The CDR3 is 14 amino acids. The germline V gene encodes CDR1 KGHDR and CDR2 SFDVKD. CDR3 loop: CATSGRRDNQPQHF. The DNA for the CDR3 is TGTGCCACCAGTGGAAGGCGGGACAATCAGCCCCAGCATTTT.

The chain recombines TRBV5-1 with TRBJ1-4; TRBD1 is a possible D gene (5 bases). From germline, CDR1 is SGHRS and CDR2 YFSETQ. V was cut by 4 bases and J by 7 bases, with 8 bases left in between. This CDR3 has 12 amino acids. The CDR3 bases are TGCGCCAGCAGCCAGGGTGGTGAAAAACTGTTTTTT. Translating gives CASSQGGEKLFF. The variable domain in full, completed from reference TRBV5-1 and TRBJ1-4, reads KAGVTQTPRYLIKTRGQQVTLSCSPISGHRSVSWYQQTPGQGLQFLFEYFSETQRNKGNFPGRFSGRQFSNSRSEMNVSTLELGDSALYLCASSQGGEKLFFGSGTQLSVL.

J is TRBJ2-3 and V is TRBV5-1, with 9 nucleotides matching TRBD1. The germline gives CDR1 SGHRS, CDR2 YFSETQ. The junction had 10 bases not matched to a gene; V was cut back by 5 bases and J by 3 bases. This CDR3 region has 16 residues. CDR3: CASRTQTGGTTDTQYF. The CDR3 DNA reads as TGCGCCAGCAGGACCCAAACAGGGGGCACGACAGATACGCAGTATTTT.

This sequence joins TRBV12-5 and TRBJ1-5, with no clear D. CDR3 length equals 10 residues. The ends were cut back, 3 bases at V and 11 bases at J, with 5 bases in the middle. CDR1 LGHNT and CDR2 FRNRAP come from the germline V gene. The chain's CDR3 is CASGFKAQHF. As DNA, the CDR3 is TGTGCTAGTGGTTTTAAGGCCCAGCATTTT.

This clone was counted once. The chain is built from TRBV15 and TRBJ1-4; a weak D match, TRBD1 (6 bases). Germline CDR1 reads LNHNV; CDR2 reads YYDKDF (reference sequence). Trimming took off 3 bases at V and 1 base at J, with 12 bases between the two ends. This CDR3 contains 16 residues. This chain's CDR3 is CATSRGAAGTNEKLFF. In nucleotides, the CDR3 is TGTGCCACCAGCAGGGGGGCAGCGGGAACTAATGAAAAACTGTTTTTT. Filled out from reference TRBV15 and TRBJ1-4, the complete variable domain reads DAMVIQNPRYQVTQFGKPVTLSCSQTLNHNVMYWYQQKSSQAPKLLFHYYDKDFNNEADTPDNFQSRRPNTSFCFLDIRSPGLGDTAMYLCATSRGAAGTNEKLFFGSGTQLSVL.

The V call is TRBV28, the J call TRBJ1-2; D is unclear. Trimming shortened V by 5 bases and J by 4 bases, and 11 bases separated the two germline ends. Germline V gives CDR1 MDHEN, CDR2 SYDVKM. This CDR3 contains 13 residues. CDR3 in amino acids: CASSGSDGYGYTF. For the CDR3, the DNA is TGTGCCAGCAGTGGTTCGGACGGCTATGGCTACACCTTC.